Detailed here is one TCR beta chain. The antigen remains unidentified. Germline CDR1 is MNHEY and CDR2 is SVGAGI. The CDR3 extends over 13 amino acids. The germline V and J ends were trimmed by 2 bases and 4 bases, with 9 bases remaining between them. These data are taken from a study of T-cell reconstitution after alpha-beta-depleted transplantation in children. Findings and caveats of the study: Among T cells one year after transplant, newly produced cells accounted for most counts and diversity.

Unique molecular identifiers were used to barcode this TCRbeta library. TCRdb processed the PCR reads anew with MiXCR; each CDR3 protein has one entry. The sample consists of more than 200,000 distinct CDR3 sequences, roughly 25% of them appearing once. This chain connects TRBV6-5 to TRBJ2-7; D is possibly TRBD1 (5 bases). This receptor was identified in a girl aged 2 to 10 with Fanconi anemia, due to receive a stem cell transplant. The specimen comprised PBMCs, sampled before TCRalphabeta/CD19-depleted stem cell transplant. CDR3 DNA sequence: TGTGCCAGCAGTTACAGGGGTGGGTACGAGCAGTACTTC. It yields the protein CASSYRGGYEQYF.